Listed below are T cell receptor beta chains from one sample, sequenced in a study of blood T cell repertoires in COVID-19. Clones were read by immunoSEQ multiplex PCR, and TCRdb kept only the in-frame ones, dropping some. The sample records some 260,000 clones, around 90% being singletons. The material sequenced was peripheral blood. Receptors originate from a woman in her forties who had recovered from COVID-19. Both conserved end residues are part of each CDR3. A D gene is named only where the DNA matches it firmly. Some rows have no size entry. The others give once, few or many, or a class for an expanded clone.

CDR3 DNA | CDR3 protein | D gene | clone size | V gene | CDR3 length | J gene
TGTGCCAGCAGCAGGCAGGCCCGGACTAGCGGGAGGGGGGATACGCAGTATTTT | CASSRQARTSGRGDTQYF | TRBD2 | . | TRBV7-2 | 18 | TRBJ2-3
TGCAGCGTTGGGAGGTTCTCCCCTTCGTCTGGGTTAATTGAAAAACTGTTTTTT | CSVGRFSPSSGLIEKLFF | . | . | TRBV29-1 | 18 | TRBJ1-4
TGTGCCAGCAGTTTCCGGGGGGCCTACGAGCAGTACTTC | CASSFRGAYEQYF | TRBD2 | . | TRBV27 | 13 | TRBJ2-7
TGTGCCAGCAGTTACCTAGGGACTAGCGGAGGCAATGAGCAGTTCTTC | CASSYLGTSGGNEQFF | TRBD2 | . | TRBV6-5 | 16 | TRBJ2-1
TGTGCCAGTACGGCTAGCGGGATACCCTACGAGCAGTACTTC | CASTASGIPYEQYF | TRBD2 | . | TRBV19 | 14 | TRBJ2-7
TGTGCCAGCAGTTTAAAGCGGGAGGGCCGGGTTGAGCAGTTCTTC | CASSLKREGRVEQFF | TRBD2 | . | TRBV27 | 15 | TRBJ2-1
TGTGCCAACAGCTTATCTTCGACAGGGGCCAGCACTGAAGCTTTCTTT | CANSLSSTGASTEAFF | TRBD1 | once | TRBV7-8 | 16 | TRBJ1-1
TGTGCCAGCAGTTTCCCGGGGTCCCAGCGACAGTACTTC | CASSFPGSQRQYF | . | . | TRBV27 | 13 | TRBJ2-7
TGTGCCAGCAGCTCCCGGGGACTAGCGGGAAGGCGGTTCGCCTACGAGCAGTACTTC | CASSSRGLAGRRFAYEQYF | TRBD2 | . | TRBV7-2 | 19 | TRBJ2-7
TGTGCCAGCAGCTTAGGGGGGGGTAATCAGCCCCAGCATTTT | CASSLGGGNQPQHF | . | few | TRBV7-9 | 14 | TRBJ1-5
TGTGCCAGCAGCACCTGGACTAGCGGGAGAGCGGGCTCCTACAATGAGCAGTTCTTC | CASSTWTSGRAGSYNEQFF | TRBD2 | . | TRBV7-2 | 19 | TRBJ2-1
TGTGCCAGCAAACCCGGGGGGGCGGGCACTGAAGCTTTCTTT | CASKPGGAGTEAFF | . | . | TRBV27 | 14 | TRBJ1-1
TGTGCCAGCACACCCGGTTGGGGCAGGGGGAACACTGAAGCTTTCTTT | CASTPGWGRGNTEAFF | . | . | TRBV28 | 16 | TRBJ1-1
TGTGCCAGCCCCGGGGGGCGGGATGGGGGGACCCAGTACTTC | CASPGGRDGGTQYF | . | . | TRBV2 | 14 | TRBJ2-5
TGCAGTGGGGCTCCAGGGAACTATGGCTACACCTTC | CSGAPGNYGYTF | . | . | TRBV29-1 | 12 | TRBJ1-2
TGCAGCGTTGGGTGGACGGCGGTAGGGGACACTGAAGCTTTCTTT | CSVGWTAVGDTEAFF | . | once | TRBV29-1 | 15 | TRBJ1-1
TGTGCCTGGAGTCCCGGGGCGGGGGCCGGGGAGCTGTTTTTT | CAWSPGAGAGELFF | TRBD2 | . | TRBV30 | 14 | TRBJ2-2
TGCAGCGCCGCGGCGGACAGGGAAGACCAGCCCCAGCATTTT | CSAAADREDQPQHF | TRBD1 | . | TRBV29-1 | 14 | TRBJ1-5
TGTGCCAGCAGCCCCGGAGGGGGGGAGGCCGGGGAGCTGTTTTTT | CASSPGGGEAGELFF | . | . | TRBV13 | 15 | TRBJ2-2
TGTGCCACCGGGACTAGCGGGACGGGCCCCCAAGAGACCCAGTACTTC | CATGTSGTGPQETQYF | TRBD2 | . | TRBV24-1 | 16 | TRBJ2-5
TGTGCCAGCAGACTCGACAGGGGTTCACCCCTCCACTTT | CASRLDRGSPLHF | TRBD1 | . | TRBV28 | 13 | TRBJ1-6
TGTGCCAGTAGTATCCGGGACAGTGGCGAGCAGTACTTC | CASSIRDSGEQYF | TRBD1 | . | TRBV19 | 13 | TRBJ2-7
TGTGCCAGCAGCGAGAGATCGGGAAACACCATATATTTT | CASSERSGNTIYF | . | . | TRBV9 | 13 | TRBJ1-3
TGTGCCAGCAGCCAAAACAGGGGCGGTCAGCCCCAGCATTTT | CASSQNRGGQPQHF | TRBD1 | . | TRBV6-2/TRBV6-3 | 14 | TRBJ1-5
TGTGCCACCAGCAGAGATTCCAGGCTCTCACCCCTCCACTTT | CATSRDSRLSPLHF | . | . | TRBV15 | 14 | TRBJ1-6
TGTGCCAGCAGCCCCGGCGAGCGGCCCCAAGAGACCCAGTACTTC | CASSPGERPQETQYF | . | once | TRBV11-2 | 15 | TRBJ2-5
TGTGCCAGCAGCCACCCGCCCACTTCCTACGAGCAGTACTTC | CASSHPPTSYEQYF | . | . | TRBV3-1/TRBV3-2 | 14 | TRBJ2-7
TGTGCCAGCAGCCCGCTTCCCACGGGACTAGCGGGAGGGCCCGGCACCGGGGAGCTGTTTTTT | CASSPLPTGLAGGPGTGELFF | TRBD2 | once | TRBV7-3 | 21 | TRBJ2-2
TGTGCCAGCAGCCCCGGGGTAGCGGAGACCCAGTACTTC | CASSPGVAETQYF | . | . | TRBV7-9 | 13 | TRBJ2-5
TGTGCCAGCAGTCGGACGCTACAGGGGCAGCCCCAGCATTTT | CASSRTLQGQPQHF | TRBD1 | . | TRBV6-2/TRBV6-3 | 14 | TRBJ1-5
TGCGCCAGCAGTCAATCCCCACAAAATGAGCAGTTCTTC | CASSQSPQNEQFF | . | . | TRBV23-1 | 13 | TRBJ2-1